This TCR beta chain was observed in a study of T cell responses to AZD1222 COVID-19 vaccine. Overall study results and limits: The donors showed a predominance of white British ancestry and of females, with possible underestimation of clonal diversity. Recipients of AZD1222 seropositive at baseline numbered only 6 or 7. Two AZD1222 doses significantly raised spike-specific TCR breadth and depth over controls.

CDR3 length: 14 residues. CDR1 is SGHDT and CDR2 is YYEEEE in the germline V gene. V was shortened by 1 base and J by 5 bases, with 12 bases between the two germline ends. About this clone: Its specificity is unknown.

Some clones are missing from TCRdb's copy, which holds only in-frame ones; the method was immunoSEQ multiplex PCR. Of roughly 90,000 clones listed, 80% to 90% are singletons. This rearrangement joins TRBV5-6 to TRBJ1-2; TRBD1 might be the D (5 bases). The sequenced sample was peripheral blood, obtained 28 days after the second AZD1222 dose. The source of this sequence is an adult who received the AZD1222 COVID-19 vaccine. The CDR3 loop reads CASSLTGARYGYTF. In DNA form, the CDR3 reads TGTGCCAGCAGCTTGACAGGCGCACGTTATGGCTACACCTTC.